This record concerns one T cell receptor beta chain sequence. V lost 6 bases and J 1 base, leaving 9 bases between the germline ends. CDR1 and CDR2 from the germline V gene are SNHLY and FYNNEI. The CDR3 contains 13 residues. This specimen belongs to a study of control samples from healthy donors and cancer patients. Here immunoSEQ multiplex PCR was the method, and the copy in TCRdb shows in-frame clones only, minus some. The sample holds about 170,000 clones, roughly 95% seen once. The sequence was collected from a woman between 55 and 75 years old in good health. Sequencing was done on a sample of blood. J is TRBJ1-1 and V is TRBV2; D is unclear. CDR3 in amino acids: CASRKVANTEAFF. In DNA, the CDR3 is TGTGCCAGCAGAAAGGTAGCGAACACTGAAGCTTTCTTT.